This T cell receptor (beta chain) was found in a study of cytomegalovirus exposure and HLA in healthy donors (dated by TCRdb to the late 2010s). In terms of the full investigation: In an earlier analysis of about 560 of the donors, 276 Gb of sequence data and 100 million or so unique TCR beta sequences from roughly 180 million T cells were reported. Approximately 300 gigabases of sequencing data and 70 million to 95 million unique TCR sequences made up an early release that covered approximately 620 HLA-typed donors. In the later analysis, no new phenotypic data were used to find candidate immune exposures; instead, reliance was placed on TCR beta sequences and their occurrence across donors. The study used immunosequencing to profile the T cell repertoires of hundreds of subjects and linked those repertoires to cytomegalovirus serostatus. Roughly five DR-DQ haplotypes were handled as single units for association and clustering, since linkage in the cohort was strong. In a later genetic analysis, genome-wide SNP genotypes for about 65% of the roughly 670 donors were used, and that subset was treated as a discovery cohort. A separate validation cohort of 100 to 150 different subjects was used in addition to the roughly 700-subject first cohort. To study patterns of TCR occurrence, a later analysis re-analyzed previously published TCR beta repertoires from around 670 donors and added high-resolution HLA genotyping. Every repertoire in the discovery cohort had been generated on one and the same sequencing platform. Across approximately 420 genotyped donors of the cohort, an average of about 250,000 unique TCR beta nucleotide sequences per donor were sequenced, and roughly 20% of those sequences were non-productive. Donor age, sex, ethnicity and CMV serostatus were compiled together with the repertoire data. In an earlier analysis of roughly 600 of the donors, high-throughput TCR beta sequencing was used to judge whether each TCR beta V gene segment behaved as functional or pseudogenic. The study combined high-throughput TCR immunosequencing, statistical association of individual TCRs with disease status, and machine learning to predict cytomegalovirus infection status. Class I and class II HLA loci were covered by the typing at four-digit resolution. The number of typed donors differed by locus: about 620-640 for A, B, C, DRB1 and DQB1; 500 to 550 for DQA1; around 580 for DPA1; and roughly 450 for DPB1. Among the 398 genotyped donors, 81% belonged to the genetic ancestry cluster associated with self-reported Caucasian donors. The study aimed to test whether signatures of past pathogen exposure could be identified by cataloging public T cell receptors.

Comment on this clone: Its antigen specificity is not known. No much larger clonotype is one base removed from it; base qualities were not supplied.

Here is what the overall study found, with its caveats: A group of highly shared sequence variants was considered likely to be a technical artifact of the sequencing pipeline. A total of 164 TCR beta chains were listed by the study as associated with cytomegalovirus. At a false discovery rate of 0.05, a later analysis linked 15,000 to 20,000 TCR beta sequences to specific HLA alleles. In a later genetic analysis, a missense DCLRE1C variant was associated with V-gene and J-gene trimming of TCR beta chains, and the association was replicated in an independent cohort. The classifier was reported to diagnose cytomegalovirus status with high specificity and sensitivity in both the original and validation cohorts. A later genetic analysis reported fewer N-insertions in productive TCRs among donors in an Asian-associated ancestry cluster than the roughly 620-donor mean. While some public TCRs were present in many individuals, most TCR sequences turned up only very rarely across donors. In vitro tests confirmed that three of the cytomegalovirus-associated TCR beta chains recognize cytomegalovirus antigens. Presence/absence analyses assumed roughly uniform sequencing depth across donors, an assumption that may not hold. In a later analysis, several top co-occurrence clusters were reported to appear linked to parvovirus B19, influenza, CMV and Epstein-Barr virus. Because the 87-base-pair reads could not distinguish some IMGT-functional V segments, including TRBV6-2 and TRBV6-3, those segments were excluded. In a later analysis, the rate of TCR association differed among HLA loci, with DRB1 alleles having the most associated TCRs and HLA-C alleles having the fewest. In a later analysis, most CMV-associated TCR beta chains were found to appear HLA-restricted, with HLA associations seemingly driven largely by CMV exposure. The only immune exposure information available for the cohort was CMV serostatus. Assigning TCR associations to individual alleles was difficult when HLA alleles, especially DR and DQ, strongly co-occurred. A further reported finding was that TCR beta sequences accurately predicted the HLA-A and HLA-B alleles for most subjects in the first cohort. Seventeen rarely observed V segments, including chromosome 9 orphons, were excluded from the earlier analysis of a few hundred of the donors because counts were too low. The authors suggested that the approach could potentially be generalized to other disease states and immunological phenotypes. Broadly in line with IMGT annotations, most TCR beta V segments showed up in productive rearrangements about 90% or about 30% of the time in an earlier analysis of 450 to 750 of the donors. Only TCR beta chains were sequenced in this cohort, and the absence of alpha or paired-chain data limited detectable features. HLA typing was unavailable for some donors at each locus, so association tests used only the typed subset. In a later analysis, HLA-associated TCR beta chains showed more clonal expansion and lower generation probabilities than non-associated chains that were equally common. Correlated functional status among segregating V segments might reflect linkage disequilibrium, but an unknown experimental factor could not be ruled out.

Receptor libraries were prepared by the immunoSEQ multiplex PCR assay. For the multiplex PCR, a mixture combining 60 forward primers for TCR Vbeta segments and 13 reverse primers for TCR Jbeta segments was used. The CDR3 region of rearranged TCR beta genes was amplified from genomic DNA by a multiplex PCR assay. The amplified TCR beta libraries were sequenced on the Illumina HiSeq System as 87-base-pair reads. On the study's bioinformatics: In a later analysis, some 80 million unique TCR beta chains were counted across the roughly 610 repertoires, and about 10 million of these chains were shared by at least two donors. Raw reads were error-corrected and collapsed into unique sequences by a nearest-neighbor algorithm in which closely related sequences were merged to remove PCR and sequencing errors. V, D and J gene segments were assigned by aligning CDR3 sequences to IMGT reference sequences. For a sequence to be retained, a match of at least six nucleotides was required to both a V gene segment and a J gene segment. A rearrangement counted as productive if the CDR3 had no stop codons and remained in frame with V and J, and every other rearrangement counted as non-productive. Following IMGT convention, CDR3 was defined as the stretch from the second conserved V-encoded cysteine to the conserved J-encoded phenylalanine. In an earlier analysis of around 640 of the donors, sequences lacking an unambiguous match to a single V gene segment were excluded. In an earlier analysis of about 590 of the donors, a V segment was called functional when productive rearrangements were above 56.7%, and segregating when the standard deviation between donors exceeded 5%. To diagnose cytomegalovirus status from the catalog of TCR beta chain sequences, a statistical classification framework was built. A later analysis assigned V and J genes by comparing TCR nucleotide sequences with IMGT/GENE-DB human TR gene sequences. A later analysis assigned CDR3 sequences and most-parsimonious VDJ recombination scenarios with the TCRdist pipeline. In a later analysis, each TCR beta chain was defined by its CDR3 amino acid sequence together with its V-gene family, and reads without a unique V-gene family were excluded. As a way to deal with suspected cross-contamination and a sequencing artifact, a later analysis dropped approximately 590 nucleotide sequences that were highly shared and had low generation probability. For each public chain, a later analysis derived a clonal expansion index from normalized ranks of inferred template counts within each repertoire. A later analysis computed generation probabilities with a VDJ recombination model fitted to out-of-frame rearrangements, and checked the results against IGoR. A later analysis scored TCR-TCR, TCR-HLA and TCR-CMV co-occurrence with hypergeometric tests, applying a repertoire-size bias correction to TCR pairs. To estimate false discovery rates, a later analysis permuted the HLA or CMV assignments 20 times. In a later analysis, co-occurring TCRs were grouped using DBSCAN, with TCRdist sequence similarity added in when clustering inside HLA-allele-positive subsets. Repertoires with fewer than 30,000 or more than 120,000 public chains, plus five repertoires with anomalous nucleotide sharing, were excluded from co-occurrence clustering. Sourced from immuneACCESS, this table was stored by TCRdb with only in-frame sequences that have V and J called. A share of the clones is absent; for the studies checked, an unresolved V gene accounts for under half, and the remainder has no known explanation. D and trimming come from the DNA, and the V and J calls and clone size come from that table. In all, the sample holds 70,000 to 95,000 clones, and approximately 85% of those were seen once. Together, the top ten hold around 6% of the sample.

Relative to germline, V is missing 3 bases and J is missing 5 bases, with 3 bases of the junction outside any gene match. In the germline V gene, CDR1 corresponds to MDHEN and CDR2 to SYDVKM. The CDR3 contains 14 residues, cysteine and phenylalanine counted. Only the CDR3 DNA is retained, 42 bases long and in frame from the first base. In total, roughly 710 healthy bone marrow donors made up the cohort. Cohort members were all nominally healthy when sampled, although unrecorded immune exposures were likely present. The donor was CMV seropositive and was included in the group of 250 to 350 seropositive cohort members. A peripheral blood sample was provided by each donor, and peripheral blood mononuclear cells were used for TCR beta sequencing. The Qiagen DNeasy Blood Extraction Kit was used to extract genomic DNA from the blood cell samples.

Sequencing used PBMCs. This sequence originates from a woman under 30 in good health and CMV-seropositive. This chain joins TRBV28 to TRBJ2-7, and 11 junctional nucleotides match TRBD2. The CDR3 sequence is CASSFSGRAHEQYF. The sequence in DNA is TGTGCCAGCAGTTTTAGCGGGAGGGCCCACGAGCAGTACTTC.